These 6 T cell receptor beta chains were sequenced from one sample in a study of cytomegalovirus exposure and HLA in healthy donors (dated by TCRdb to the late 2010s). The protocol used for the library was the immunoSEQ multiplex PCR assay. For the multiplex PCR, a mixture combining 60 forward primers for TCR Vbeta segments and 13 reverse primers for TCR Jbeta segments was used. TCRdb stores this immuneACCESS table with in-frame sequences only. Part of the clones is absent; in the studies checked, under half of the shortfall reflects unresolved V genes, and no reason is known for the rest. This sample gives more than 85,000 clones in total; 83% of them show up just once. The ten biggest clones cover about 6.3% of the sample. Sample: PBMCs. The source is a man aged 18 to 30 in good health and CMV-seronegative.

The CDR3 sequence is CASSPPTGGPSSYEQYF. The CDR3 nucleotides are TGTGCCAGCTCACCCCCCACTGGAGGACCCAGCTCCTACGAGCAGTACTTC. This sequence joins TRBV18 and TRBJ2-7, with D possibly being TRBD2 (5 bases). The CDR3 has 17 residues. In germline, CDR1 is KGHSH, CDR2 LQKENI. V was pared by 3 bases and J by 0 bases, with 18 bases between.

The chain joins TRBV19 to TRBJ2-7; 7 bases line up with TRBD1. The junction had 14 bases not matched to a gene; V was cut back by 4 bases and J by 5 bases. The CDR3 is 16 residues long. Germline lookup yields CDR1 LNHDA and CDR2 SQIVND (reference sequence). The DNA for the CDR3 is TGTGCCAGTAGTACTCTCGAGATGACAGGGCGCCACGAGCAGTACTTC. Residues: CASSTLEMTGRHEQYF.

The chain has TRBV27 and TRBJ2-1; 10 bases line up with TRBD2. V shed 5 bases, J shed 7 bases, and the junction held 11 bases outside the gene matches. This CDR3 contains 16 residues. The germline V gene encodes CDR1 MNHEY and CDR2 SMNVEV (reference sequence). The CDR3 coding sequence is TGTGCCAGCAGTCTGGACGCTAGCGGGAGTCAGAATGAGCAGTTCTTC. Encoded protein: CASSLDASGSQNEQFF.

The chain is built from TRBV5-1 and TRBJ1-1; D unresolved. CDR1 and CDR2 from the germline V gene are SGHRS and YFSETQ. This CDR3 region has 20 residues. Trimming took 0 bases from V and 5 from J, leaving 29 bases between them. The CDR3 DNA follows: TGCGCCAGCAGCTTGGAAGGGTTGTGGTCGGGCGGGCCGGGAGGGACTGAAGCTTTCTTT. It is translated as CASSLEGLWSGGPGGTEAFF.

The genes are TRBV27 and TRBJ2-2; TRBD1 is a possible D gene (5 bases). The ends were cut back, 6 bases at V and 6 bases at J, with 8 bases in the middle. Looked up from germline, CDR1 is MNHEY and CDR2 is SMNVEV (reference sequence). The CDR3 totals 12 residues. CDR3 DNA sequence: TGTGCCAGCAGCAAGGGGTCCGGGGAGCTGTTTTTT. Translated, it gives CASSKGSGELFF.

The chain combines TRBV11-2 with TRBJ2-2; D is possibly TRBD1 (6 bases). Germline CDR1 and CDR2: SGHAT and FQNNGV. V lost 2 bases to trimming and J lost 4 bases, with 11 bases between them. This CDR3 comprises 15 residues. The CDR3 DNA is TGTGCCAGCAGCTTACAGGGGCGCCTCACCGGGGAGCTGTTTTTT. This sequence encodes CASSLQGRLTGELFF. Filled out from reference TRBV11-2 and TRBJ2-2, the complete variable domain reads EAGVAQSPRYKIIEKRQSVAFWCNPISGHATLYWYQQILGQGPKLLIQFQNNGVVDDSQLPKDRFSAERLKGVDSTLKIQPAKLEDSAVYLCASSLQGRLTGELFFGEGSRLTVL.